Given below is one T cell receptor beta chain in context. TCRdb called the 5' RACE reads again in MiXCR, with one record for every CDR3 protein. This sample has under 150,000 distinct CDR3 sequences, with less than 9.5% found just once. The data derive from a study of T cells after yellow fever vaccination. With 1 base removed from V and 7 bases from J, the gap between germline ends came to 17 bases. The V gene's germline CDR1 is GTSNPN and CDR2 SVGIG (reference sequence). The CDR3 is 14 amino acids. This specimen was CD4+ T cells sorted from PBMCs, taken 5 days after the yellow fever booster vaccination. The clonotype was recovered from a man aged 25 to 40 who received the YFV17D yellow fever vaccine. The rearrangement uses TRBV30 and TRBJ2-7; D may be TRBD2 (6 bases). The CDR3 DNA reads as TGTGCCTGGAGTGGAGGAGGGAGCTGGGGAGAGCAGTACTTC. Translation: CAWSGGGSWGEQYF.